The 28 T cell receptor beta chains listed next were all sequenced from one sample in a study of a mutant IDH1 vaccine in newly diagnosed glioma (dated by TCRdb to about 2021). The time point label of this sample denotes: week 11, during vaccination. Every vaccine dose consisted of 300 ug of a 20-mer mutant IDH1 peptide in Montanide, administered subcutaneously together with topical imiquimod. Library construction relied on the immunoSEQ multiplex PCR assay. TCRdb retrieved this table from immuneACCESS and kept in-frame rearrangements only. Not all clones are present; in checked studies, unresolved V genes account for under half, and no reason is known for the remainder. Present in this sample are some 60,000 clones, more than 80% of which were seen just once. The ten largest make up 3.6% of the sample. Their antigen targets remain unknown. Specimen: PBMCs, collected from a glioma patient whose treatment included an IDH1 peptide vaccine. These receptors came from a man aged 25 to 40 with glioma.

V and J are TRBV29-1 and TRBJ2-2, with D hard to call. Trimming took 3 bases from V and 0 from J, leaving 8 bases between them. Germline V gene lookup returns CDR1 SQVTM and CDR2 ANQGSEA. The CDR3 covers 14 residues. For the CDR3, the DNA is TGCAGCGTTGAGGCCAGGTCGAACACCGGGGAGCTGTTTTTT. Translated: CSVEARSNTGELFF.

The chain is built from TRBV27 and TRBJ2-2; D could derive from TRBD1 or TRBD2 (6 bases each). V lost 6 bases to trimming and J lost 6 bases, with 20 bases between them. Looked up from germline, CDR1 is MNHEY and CDR2 is SMNVEV (reference sequence). The CDR3 length is 16 residues. The CDR3 is CASSPRVYREAGELFF. In nucleotides, the CDR3 is TGTGCCAGCAGCCCCAGAGTCTACAGGGAGGCCGGGGAGCTGTTTTTT.

This chain joins TRBV11-2 and TRBJ2-7; D ambiguous. Germline CDR1 SGHAT, CDR2 FQNNGV. Trimming shortened V by 1 base and J by 2 bases, and 3 bases separated the two germline ends. CDR3 length: 12 amino acids. The CDR3: CASSLGAYEQYF. The DNA for the CDR3 is TGTGCCAGCAGCTTAGGGGCCTACGAGCAGTACTTC. Full variable domain (remainder filled in from reference TRBV11-2 and TRBJ2-7): EAGVAQSPRYKIIEKRQSVAFWCNPISGHATLYWYQQILGQGPKLLIQFQNNGVVDDSQLPKDRFSAERLKGVDSTLKIQPAKLEDSAVYLCASSLGAYEQYFGPGTRLTVT.

This clone was recorded once. The gene calls are TRBV5-4 and TRBJ1-1; 9 bases are shared with TRBD1. V lost 5 bases, J lost 0 bases, and 11 bases stayed unmatched. Per the germline V gene, CDR1 is SGHNT and CDR2 is YYREEE (reference sequence). This CDR3 has 17 residues. The CDR3 sequence: CASSLPGQGLMNTEAFF. DNA of the CDR3: TGTGCCAGCAGTTTACCGGGACAGGGCCTCATGAACACTGAAGCTTTCTTT. The full variable domain, rest sourced from reference TRBV5-4 and TRBJ1-1, is ETGVTQSPTHLIKTRGQQVTLRCSSQSGHNTVSWYQQALGQGPQFIFQYYREEENGRGNFPPRFSGLQFPNYSSELNVNALELDDSALYLCASSLPGQGLMNTEAFFGQGTRLTVV.

The chain couples TRBV7-9 to TRBJ1-3, with TRBD1 as a possible D gene (6 bases). Trimming took 1 base from V and 0 from J, leaving 10 bases between them. CDR1 is SEHNR and CDR2 is FQNEAQ in the germline V gene (reference sequence). The CDR3 extends over 16 amino acids. Written as DNA, the CDR3 is TGTGCCAGCAGCTTAGGACAGGCCCTCTCTGGAAACACCATATATTTT. Its protein is CASSLGQALSGNTIYF. The full variable domain, with the rest looked up from reference TRBV7-9 and TRBJ1-3, is DTGVSQNPRHKITKRGQNVTFRCDPISEHNRLYWYRQTLGQGPEFLTYFQNEAQLEKSRLLSDRFSAERPKGSFSTLEIQRTEQGDSAMYLCASSLGQALSGNTIYFGEGSWLTVV.

CDR3 residues: CASRKVQTADTQYF. CDR3 DNA sequence: TGTGCCAGCAGGAAAGTCCAGACGGCGGATACGCAGTATTTT. The chain joins TRBV27 to TRBJ2-3; D call uncertain. Trimming pared 6 bases from V and 6 bases from J, leaving 16 bases between. From germline, CDR1 is MNHEY and CDR2 SMNVEV (reference sequence). This CDR3 is built from 14 residues.

This clone was detected once. V usage is TRBV19 and J usage is TRBJ1-1; D is undetermined. Germline CDR1 is LNHDA and CDR2 is SQIVND (reference sequence). Deletions cut 3 bases from V and 5 bases from J, with 10 bases between. The length of the CDR3 is 13 residues. CDR3 amino acids: CASSIGVETEAFF. The CDR3 nucleotides are TGTGCCAGTAGTATTGGCGTTGAGACTGAAGCTTTCTTT.

V is TRBV28 and J is TRBJ2-1; maybe TRBD2 (5 bases). V lost 3 bases and J lost 2, with 8 bases in between. CDR3 length equals 14 residues. From germline, CDR1 is MDHEN and CDR2 SYDVKM. The CDR3 nucleotides read TGTGCCAGCAGTTTTGGAGGCACCTACAATGAGCAGTTCTTC. Amino acid sequence: CASSFGGTYNEQFF.

The chain couples TRBV7-9 to TRBJ2-2; 7 bases fit TRBD1. CDR3 length: 15 residues. Per germline, CDR1 SEHNR and CDR2 FQNEAQ (reference sequence). J lost 5 bases, V lost 4 bases, and 7 bases had no gene match. Written as DNA, the CDR3 is TGTGCCAGCAGCTCGGACAGGAGGTCGACCGGGGAGCTGTTTTTT. This gives the protein CASSSDRRSTGELFF.

The chain couples TRBV5-1 to TRBJ1-3; D is unclear. Germline loops: CDR1 SGHRS, CDR2 YFSETQ. This CDR3 has 14 residues. The germline V and J ends were trimmed by 4 bases and 3 bases, with 11 bases remaining between them. CDR3 loop: CASSPGMFGNTIYF. The DNA for the CDR3 is TGCGCCAGCAGCCCGGGGATGTTTGGAAACACCATATATTTT.

This rearrangement joins TRBV29-1 to TRBJ2-5; D is ambiguous. V lost 0 bases, J lost 5 bases, and 16 bases lay in between. Looked up from germline, CDR1 is SQVTM and CDR2 is ANQGSEA. The CDR3 contains 15 residues. The CDR3 region is CSVEDRQDGRETQYF. Written as DNA, the CDR3 is TGCAGCGTTGAAGATCGGCAGGACGGTAGGGAGACCCAGTACTTC.

This chain links TRBV11-2 with TRBJ2-7, with TRBD1 identical over 9 bases. The CDR3 covers 15 residues. CDR1 SGHAT and CDR2 FQNNGV come from the germline V gene. J gave up 0 bases and V 5 bases, and 5 bases lay outside the gene matches. The CDR3 spells CASSMDRGRSYEQYF. CDR3 DNA sequence: TGTGCCAGCAGCATGGACAGGGGCCGCTCCTACGAGCAGTACTTC.

This clone occurred once. Other DNA sequences in the sample encode the same CDR3. This rearrangement joins TRBV5-1 to TRBJ1-4, with D possibly being TRBD1 (6 bases). Trimming cost V 1 base and J 8 bases, with 9 bases left between them. CDR1 is SGHRS and CDR2 is YFSETQ in the germline V gene. The CDR3 covers 13 residues. CDR3 residues: CASSLTGSEKLFF. Written as DNA, the CDR3 is TGCGCCAGCAGCTTGACAGGGAGCGAAAAACTGTTTTTT.

The chain couples TRBV15 to TRBJ2-7; 8 bases are a match to TRBD1. Germline CDR1 and CDR2: LNHNV and YYDKDF (reference sequence). This CDR3 is built from 16 residues. The ends lost 0 bases at V and 4 bases at J; junction bases unmatched: 8. The CDR3 DNA reads TGTGCCACCAGCAGAGATACCCCAGGGGGCGGGTACGAGCAGTACTTC. Its protein is CATSRDTPGGGYEQYF. Full variable domain (missing parts from reference TRBV15 and TRBJ2-7): DAMVIQNPRYQVTQFGKPVTLSCSQTLNHNVMYWYQQKSSQAPKLLFHYYDKDFNNEADTPDNFQSRRPNTSFCFLDIRSPGLGDTAMYLCATSRDTPGGGYEQYFGPGTRLTVT.

The genes are TRBV19 and TRBJ2-5, with a weak D call TRBD2 (5 bases). This CDR3 is 13 amino acids long. V lost 2 bases and J lost 4, with 8 bases in between. The germline gives CDR1 LNHDA, CDR2 SQIVND (reference sequence). The CDR3 sequence: CASSINRGETQYF. The DNA for the CDR3 is TGTGCCAGTAGTATAAACCGGGGAGAGACCCAGTACTTC.

This chain connects TRBV7-6 to TRBJ2-7; 9 bases are shared with TRBD1. J was trimmed by 9 bases and V by 3 bases; bases with no gene match: 6. From germline, CDR1 is SGHVS and CDR2 FNYEAQ. CDR3 length equals 13 residues. DNA for the CDR3: TGTGCCAGCAGCTTTAGGACAGGGGAACGGCAGTACTTC. Protein product: CASSFRTGERQYF.

The J gene is TRBJ2-1, the V gene TRBV27; tentative D call: TRBD1 (6 bases). Deletions cut 7 bases from V and 6 bases from J, with 16 bases between. The CDR3 is 14 residues long. Germline CDR1 is MNHEY and CDR2 is SMNVEV (reference sequence). For the CDR3, the DNA is TGTGCCAGCATCCCCGGACAGCTTGGCAATGAGCAGTTCTTC. This sequence encodes CASIPGQLGNEQFF.

This clone was recorded a few times. J is TRBJ2-2 and V is TRBV27; D unclear. V was clipped by 6 bases and J by 0 bases, with 5 bases between them. CDR1 and CDR2 from the germline V gene are MNHEY and SMNVEV (reference sequence). This CDR3 has 13 amino acids. This CDR3 reads CASSTTNTGELFF. The CDR3 DNA is TGTGCCAGCAGCACCACGAACACCGGGGAGCTGTTTTTT.

This clone has more than one count but fewer than ten. The chain combines TRBV20-1 with TRBJ1-1; D gene ambiguous. CDR1 is DFQATT and CDR2 is SNEGSKA in the germline V gene (reference sequence). This CDR3 comprises 11 residues. The ends were cut back, 0 bases at V and 6 bases at J, with 5 bases in the middle. CDR3 coding DNA: TGCAGTGCTAGAGATCCACCTGAAGCTTTCTTT. Protein: CSARDPPEAFF.

This rearrangement joins TRBV27 to TRBJ2-5; 9 bases fit TRBD2. Germline V lookup: CDR1 MNHEY, CDR2 SMNVEV (reference sequence). J gave up 7 bases and V 4 bases, and 7 bases lay outside the gene matches. The CDR3 sequence is 14 residues long. CDR3 sequence (DNA): TGTGCCAGCAGTTCCGGGACTAGCCCCGGGACCCAGTACTTC. This encodes CASSSGTSPGTQYF.

The chain uses TRBV5-5 and TRBJ2-5; no reliable D call. The CDR3 extends over 14 amino acids. Germline-derived CDR1 and CDR2 are SGHKS and YYEKEE (reference sequence). V was cut by 0 bases and J by 2 bases, with 8 bases left in between. The CDR3 protein is CASSLGARQETQYF. The CDR3 nucleotides read TGTGCCAGCAGCTTGGGTGCCCGGCAAGAGACCCAGTACTTC. Together with reference TRBV5-5 and TRBJ2-5, the CDR3 gives the full variable domain: DAGVTQSPTHLIKTRGQQVTLRCSPISGHKSVSWYQQVLGQGPQFIFQYYEKEERGRGNFPDRFSARQFPNYSSELNVNALLLGDSALYLCASSLGARQETQYFGPGTRLLVL.

The V gene is TRBV6-5, the J gene TRBJ2-1; the D call may be TRBD1 or TRBD2 (5 bases each). V was pared by 0 bases and J by 8 bases, with 17 bases between. The CDR3 consists of 16 residues. Looked up from germline, CDR1 is MNHEY and CDR2 is SVGAGI. The CDR3 reads CASSYSGTRSRYEQFF. The CDR3 nucleotides are TGTGCCAGCAGTTACTCTGGGACCCGGTCGAGATATGAGCAGTTCTTC.

The genes are TRBV11-2 and TRBJ2-5; D not resolved. Germline CDR1 is SGHAT and CDR2 is FQNNGV. This CDR3 is 13 amino acids long. The V gene lost 2 bases and the J gene lost 3 bases, with 7 bases spanning the gap. CDR3 amino acids: CASSLPGEETQYF. The CDR3 DNA follows: TGTGCCAGCAGCTTACCTGGGGAAGAGACCCAGTACTTC.

This clone has just a few counts. The gene calls are TRBV30 and TRBJ1-1, with D possibly TRBD1 on 5 matching bases. The CDR3 runs 13 residues. Germline CDR1 GTSNPN, CDR2 SVGIG (reference sequence). V was clipped by 2 bases and J by 10 bases, with 17 bases between them. CDR3 in DNA: TGTGCCTGGAGTCCCTCCGCGACGAGGGGAGCTTTCTTT. Amino acids: CAWSPSATRGAFF.

V is TRBV2 and J is TRBJ2-1; 9 bases map to TRBD1. This CDR3 comprises 13 residues. Losses at the gene ends were 6 bases for V and 8 bases for J; bases not matched to a gene: 5. Germline V gene lookup returns CDR1 SNHLY and CDR2 FYNNEI. CDR3 coding DNA: TGTGCCAGCAGCTACAGGGGGCATCATGAGCAGTTCTTC. This gives the protein CASSYRGHHEQFF.

The chain is built from TRBV28 and TRBJ2-3; D may match TRBD1 or TRBD2 (5 bases each). The CDR3 has 15 residues. Trimming pared 3 bases from V and 4 bases from J, leaving 14 bases between. CDR1 and CDR2 from the germline V gene are MDHEN and SYDVKM. The CDR3 coding sequence is TGTGCCAGCAGTTTTAACCCCGGGGACCCAGATACGCAGTATTTT. This gives the protein CASSFNPGDPDTQYF.

The J gene is TRBJ1-2, the V gene TRBV4-1; no firm D call. Germline values: CDR1 MGHRA, CDR2 YSYEKL. The V gene lost 1 base and the J gene lost 0 bases, with 9 bases spanning the gap. The CDR3 totals 15 residues. The CDR3 sequence is CASSQGTGANYGYTF. Written as DNA, the CDR3 is TGCGCCAGCAGCCAAGGGACCGGAGCTAACTATGGCTACACCTTC.

CDR3 sequence reads: CASSLQGGGRTGELFF. CDR3 nucleotides: TGTGCCAGCAGTTTACAAGGGGGAGGGCGAACCGGGGAGCTGTTTTTT. J is TRBJ2-2 and V is TRBV28; D perhaps matches TRBD2 (7 bases). The V end was cut by 2 bases, the J end by 5 bases, with 15 bases between. The CDR3 totals 16 residues. The germline gives CDR1 MDHEN, CDR2 SYDVKM.